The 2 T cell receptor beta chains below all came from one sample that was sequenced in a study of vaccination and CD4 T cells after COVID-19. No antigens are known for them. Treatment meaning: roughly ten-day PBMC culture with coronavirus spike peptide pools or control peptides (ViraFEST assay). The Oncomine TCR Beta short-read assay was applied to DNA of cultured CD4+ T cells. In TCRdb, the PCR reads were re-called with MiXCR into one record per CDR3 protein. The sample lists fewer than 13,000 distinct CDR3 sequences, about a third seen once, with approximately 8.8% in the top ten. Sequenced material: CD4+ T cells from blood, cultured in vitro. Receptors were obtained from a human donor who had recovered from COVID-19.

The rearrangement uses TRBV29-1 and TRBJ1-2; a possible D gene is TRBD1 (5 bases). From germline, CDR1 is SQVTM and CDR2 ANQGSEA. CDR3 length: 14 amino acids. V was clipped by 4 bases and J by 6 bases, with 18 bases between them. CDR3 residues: CSVGSFRGEDGYTF. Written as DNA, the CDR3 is TGCAGCGTTGGTTCCTTCCGGGGGGAAGATGGCTACACCTTC. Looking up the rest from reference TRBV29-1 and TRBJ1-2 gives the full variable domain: SAVISQKPSRDICQRGTSLTIQCQVDSQVTMMFWYRQQPGQSLTLIATANQGSEATYESGFVIDKFPISRPNLTFSTLTVSNMSPEDSSIYLCSVGSFRGEDGYTFGSGTRLTVV.

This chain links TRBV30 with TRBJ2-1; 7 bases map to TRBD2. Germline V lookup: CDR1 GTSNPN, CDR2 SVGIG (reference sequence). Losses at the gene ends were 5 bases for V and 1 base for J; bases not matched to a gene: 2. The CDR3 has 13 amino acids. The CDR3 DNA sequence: TGTGCCTGGGGACTAGAGTCCTACAATGAGCAGTTCTTC. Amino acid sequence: CAWGLESYNEQFF.